This T cell receptor (beta chain) was sequenced for a study of sequential checkpoint blockade in melanoma. Study background: Each arm's sequence ended with maintenance nivolumab.

This CDR3 comprises 16 residues. The repertoire was sequenced with immunoSEQ multiplex PCR; TCRdb's copy has only in-frame clones and lacks some. The sample has 15,000 or so clones, 50% to 55% seen once. Treatment indicated: randomized to nivolumab then ipilimumab (arm A) or the reverse (arm B). None of the patients previously received DNA-damaging chemotherapy. From thawed PBMCs, live CD3+CD8+ cells negative for CD19 and CD56 were sorted. This receptor was taken from a human donor with melanoma. V is TRBV21-1 and J is TRBJ2-1; the table's D call of TRBD1 was not tested on the DNA. TRBV21-1 is a known pseudogene. Specimen: CD8+ T cells sorted from blood (inferred from file names), collected from a patient given nivolumab and ipilimumab in sequence. CDR3 in DNA: TGTGCCAGCCCCAAGTGTCGGACAGGGGTCATGAATGAGCAGTTCTTC. It encodes CASPKCRTGVMNEQFF.